This T cell receptor (beta chain) is from a study of regulatory T cells in long-lasting Graves disease. Findings and caveats of the study: Persistent-disease Graves' patients showed less TCR diversity than new cases.

CDR3 length: 15 residues. Germline V gene sequence: CDR1 DFQATT, CDR2 SNEGSKA (reference sequence). The junction had 12 bases not matched to a gene; V was cut back by 6 bases and J by 5 bases. This clonotype appeared a few times. The target antigen is unknown. Time point noted: newly diagnosed GD, antithyroid drugs for less than 3 months. RNA isolated from PBMCs was used to make the TCR library. Library construction for TCR beta used iRepertoire HTBI primers and Arm-PCR of CDR3 regions. TCRdb used MiXCR to reprocess the multiplex PCR reads, holding one entry per CDR3 protein. The sample yields 500,000 or so distinct CDR3 sequences, approximately 16% seen once. The sample was also reused in another study, on T cells in Graves' hyperthyroidism and ophthalmopathy. That study reports: Uncontrolled infection, other autoimmune disease, pregnancy or lactation led to exclusion. Carried out on the TCR CDR3, a first-round RT-PCR used the HTBI primer set.

The receptor's source is a woman aged 40 to 65 with Graves disease. The chain recombines TRBV20-1 with TRBJ2-7; TRBD2 aligns across 11 bases. The source material was peripheral blood mononuclear cells (PBMCs), sampled at new diagnosis, from a patient treated with antithyroid drugs. The CDR3 coding sequence is TGCAGTGCGTTAGCGGGGGGGACCCTCAGGAACGAGCAGTACTTC. Its translation: CSALAGGTLRNEQYF.